This TCR beta chain was profiled in a study of blood T cell repertoires in COVID-19. Study in general: T cells, B-cell-depleted T cells, or PBMCs provided the cDNA or gDNA that served as material.

Per the authors' pipeline: Quantification of nucleated cells was approximated via reference gene primer amplification. The assay was immunoSEQ multiplex PCR, and TCRdb's table has in-frame clones only and misses some. The DNA was the basis for D and trimming; V, J and clone size are from that table. Among 220,000 or so clones listed, approximately 77% were seen once. After removal of 1 base from V and 2 bases from J, the junction contained 4 bases not matched to a gene. CDR3 length: 15 residues. Germline V CDR1 and CDR2: MNHEY, SMNVEV (reference sequence). This clonotype was sampled from a woman of 80 years or more with acute or convalescent COVID-19. Sequences were obtained from peripheral blood. This rearrangement joins TRBV27 to TRBJ2-7; 8 bases are shared with TRBD1. The CDR3 reads CASSLYGQGAYEQYF. CDR3 nucleotide sequence: TGTGCCAGCAGTTTATACGGACAGGGTGCCTACGAGCAGTACTTC.